The 29 T cell receptor beta chains below all came from one sample that was sequenced in a study of cytomegalovirus exposure and HLA in healthy donors. The PCR employed 60 Vbeta primers together with 13 Jbeta primers. Produced via immunoSEQ multiplex PCR; TCRdb's table is partial and in-frame only. The table includes 150,000 to 200,000 clones, 75% to 90% detected once. Sequencing used PBMCs. These TCRs come from a man younger than 30 in good health and CMV-seropositive.

This clone was seen only once. The chain couples TRBV2 to TRBJ2-7; 9 nucleotides match TRBD2. Germline trimming cut 3 bases from V and 2 bases from J; bases unmatched to any gene: 5. This CDR3 is 15 amino acids long. In germline, CDR1 is SNHLY, CDR2 FYNNEI. CDR3 region: CASSDGRGGTYEQYF. CDR3 nucleotides: TGTGCCAGCAGTGACGGGCGGGGGGGAACCTACGAGCAGTACTTC.

A remark on this clone: A read error may produce the germline difference seen at one junction end. The chain links TRBV7-9 to TRBJ2-5, with 9 bases that match TRBD1. This CDR3 spans 17 amino acids. The germline V gene encodes CDR1 SEHNR and CDR2 FQNEAQ (reference sequence). CDR3 sequence reads: CSSSLTEQGAFEETQYF. Here the CDR3 DNA reads TGTTCCAGCAGCCTCACAGAACAGGGGGCGTTTGAAGAGACCCAGTACTTC. Combining the CDR3 with reference TRBV7-9 and TRBJ2-5 gives the whole variable domain DTGVSQNPRHKITKRGQNVTFRCDPISEHNRLYWYRQTLGQGPEFLTYFQNEAQLEKSRLLSDRFSAERPKGSFSTLEIQRTEQGDSAMYLCSSSLTEQGAFEETQYFGPGTRLLVL.

Only one count was recorded for this clone. This sequence joins TRBV19 and TRBJ1-3; D unclear. The CDR3 sequence is 15 residues long. CDR1 is LNHDA, CDR2 SQIVND, per germline (reference sequence). V gave up 3 bases and J gave up 1 base, with 10 bases separating them. CDR3 in amino acids: CASSIGQDSGNTIYF. CDR3 bases: TGTGCCAGTAGTATTGGGCAGGATTCTGGAAACACCATATATTTT.

The V call is TRBV28, the J call TRBJ2-5; 12 bases match TRBD2. This CDR3 contains 17 residues. V dropped 3 bases and J dropped 5; count of bases not matched to a gene: 10. In germline, CDR1 is MDHEN, CDR2 SYDVKM. CDR3 sequence reads: CASSFKLAGGLGETQYF. CDR3 sequence (DNA): TGTGCCAGCAGTTTCAAGCTAGCGGGGGGGCTCGGTGAGACCCAGTACTTC.

The rearrangement uses TRBV5-6 and TRBJ2-7, with D possibly being TRBD1 (7 bases). Trimming cost V 4 bases and J 0 bases, with 11 bases left between them. The CDR3 extends over 14 amino acids. Germline values: CDR1 SGHDT, CDR2 YYEEEE. CDR3 residues: CASSPGDSSYEQYF. CDR3 DNA sequence: TGTGCCAGCAGCCCGGGGGACAGCTCCTACGAGCAGTACTTC.

In its sample, this clone was seen once. The V call is TRBV19, the J call TRBJ1-4; D perhaps matches TRBD1 (6 bases). V lost 6 bases to trimming and J lost 7 bases, with 18 bases between them. The CDR3 consists of 15 residues. Germline V gives CDR1 LNHDA, CDR2 SQIVND (reference sequence). CDR3 sequence: CASRTRGGPGEKLFF. CDR3 DNA: TGTGCCAGTAGGACAAGAGGGGGACCGGGTGAAAAACTGTTTTTT.

There are a few counts of this clone. The chain has TRBV5-5 and TRBJ2-7; D gene unclear. Between the trimmed V and J ends, which lost 4 bases and 4 bases, there was a span of 18 bases. This CDR3 comprises 15 residues. Germline lookup yields CDR1 SGHKS and CDR2 YYEKEE (reference sequence). The DNA of the CDR3 is TGTGCCAGCAGCCCCAGACCGACATTCCTATACGAGCAGTACTTC. This translates into CASSPRPTFLYEQYF.

The chain combines TRBV2 with TRBJ2-3, with 8 positions matching TRBD2. V was clipped by 5 bases and J by 1 base; unmatched bases: 2. The CDR3 runs to 14 residues. CDR1 and CDR2 (germline): SNHLY, FYNNEI. The CDR3 region is CASSLRGGTDTQYF. The CDR3 DNA reads TGTGCCAGCAGTTTGCGGGGGGGCACAGATACGCAGTATTTT.

The chain carries TRBV11-2 and TRBJ1-3, with a possible D match to TRBD1 (5 bases). Trimming pared 5 bases from V and 0 bases from J, leaving 14 bases between. This CDR3 is built from 16 residues. Germline V CDR1 and CDR2: SGHAT, FQNNGV. For the CDR3, the DNA is TGTGCCAGCAGCCCCCCGGGGGTCTTCTCTGGAAACACCATATATTTT. Its translation is CASSPPGVFSGNTIYF. Complete variable domain (other parts from reference TRBV11-2 and TRBJ1-3): EAGVAQSPRYKIIEKRQSVAFWCNPISGHATLYWYQQILGQGPKLLIQFQNNGVVDDSQLPKDRFSAERLKGVDSTLKIQPAKLEDSAVYLCASSPPGVFSGNTIYFGEGSWLTVV.

The rearrangement links TRBV6-5 to TRBJ1-5, with D perhaps matching TRBD1 (6 bases). Trimming cost V 6 bases and J 7 bases, with 16 bases left between them. The V gene's germline CDR1 is MNHEY and CDR2 SVGAGI. The CDR3 spans 14 residues. CDR3 residues: CASRAAGVGQPQHF. CDR3 bases: TGTGCCAGCAGGGCCGCAGGGGTCGGGCAGCCCCAGCATTTT.

The V gene is TRBV11-2, the J gene TRBJ1-1; a possible D gene is TRBD1 (5 bases). CDR1 SGHAT and CDR2 FQNNGV come from the germline V gene. The CDR3 has 15 amino acids. V was trimmed by 3 bases and J by 2 bases, leaving 13 bases between them. The CDR3 DNA follows: TGTGCCAGCAGCTTCACAAGGGGTTTTAACACTGAAGCTTTCTTT. Encoded protein: CASSFTRGFNTEAFF.

The V call is TRBV18, the J call TRBJ1-1; D gene uncertain. The CDR3 sequence is 15 residues long. CDR1 is KGHSH, CDR2 LQKENI, per germline. Trimming shortened V by 3 bases and J by 0 bases, and 11 bases separated the two germline ends. The CDR3 DNA reads TGTGCCAGCTCACCGGTCCCAACTATGAACACTGAAGCTTTCTTT. Translation: CASSPVPTMNTEAFF.

This chain connects TRBV10-3 to TRBJ2-3, with D perhaps matching TRBD2 (6 bases). CDR1 is ENHRY and CDR2 is SYGVKD in the germline V gene. CDR3 size: 16 residues. The ends were cut back, 0 bases at V and 2 bases at J, with 12 bases in the middle. The CDR3 region has the DNA TGTGCCATCAGTGAGTCGACCGGGGGACCCACAGATACGCAGTATTTT. This codes for CAISESTGGPTDTQYF.

This clone was recorded only once. The chain links TRBV5-6 to TRBJ1-2; TRBD1 might be the D (6 bases). With 5 bases removed from V and 4 bases from J, the gap between germline ends came to 12 bases. The germline CDR1 and CDR2 sequences are SGHDT and YYEEEE. The CDR3 is 13 residues long. The CDR3 nucleotides are TGTGCCAGCAGGCCAGGGGTAAGCTATGGCTACACCTTC. Translated: CASRPGVSYGYTF.

To note about this clone: One end of the junction fails to match germline, which may point to a read error. The V call is TRBV6-6, the J call TRBJ1-5; the match to TRBD1 covers 9 bases. The germline V gene encodes CDR1 MNHNY and CDR2 SVGAGI (reference sequence). The CDR3 spans 14 residues. Here the CDR3 DNA reads TGTGCCAGCAGTCGTACAGGGGGCAATGAGCCCCAGCATTTT. Amino acid sequence: CASSRTGGNEPQHF.

The chain uses TRBV7-2 and TRBJ1-2; 7 positions agree with TRBD1. The CDR3 spans 15 residues. Germline V gene lookup returns CDR1 SGHTA and CDR2 FQGNSA. V was clipped by 1 base and J by 6 bases; unmatched bases: 8. The CDR3 DNA sequence: TGTGCCAGCAGCTTAGGGACGCACAGGGGAAATGGCTACACCTTC. Translated: CASSLGTHRGNGYTF.

The CDR3 coding sequence is TGTGCCAGCAGCCGAACAGGGGGGAACACTGAAGCTTTCTTT. Translating it yields CASSRTGGNTEAFF. The rearrangement joins TRBV7-9 to TRBJ1-1; 8 bases align to TRBD1. Germline CDR1 SEHNR, CDR2 FQNEAQ (reference sequence). The V gene end was trimmed by 5 bases and the J gene end by 1 base; junction bases not matched to a gene: 3. This CDR3 region has 14 residues.

Comments on this clone: This sample also contains other DNA sequences that code for the same CDR3. The CDR3 reads CASNGGNEQFF. CDR3 nucleotide sequence: TGTGCCAGCAACGGGGGAAATGAGCAGTTCTTC. The rearrangement uses TRBV2 and TRBJ2-1; a weak D match, TRBD2 (6 bases). Germline CDR1 SNHLY, CDR2 FYNNEI. V lost 7 bases, J lost 7 bases, and 8 bases lay in between. This CDR3 region has 11 residues.

The gene calls are TRBV7-9 and TRBJ2-2; D is uncertain. This CDR3 region has 14 residues. The germline CDR1 and CDR2 sequences are SEHNR and FQNEAQ (reference sequence). With 2 bases removed from V and 5 bases from J, the gap between germline ends came to 9 bases. The CDR3 sequence: CASSLSARTGELFF. DNA for the CDR3: TGTGCCAGCAGCTTATCCGCTCGGACCGGGGAGCTGTTTTTT.

The chain carries TRBV5-8 and TRBJ2-5; a possible D gene is TRBD2 (7 bases). CDR3 length: 17 amino acids. Germline V CDR1 and CDR2: SGHTS, YDEGEE. Trimming stripped 4 bases from V and 2 bases from J, with 21 bases between. The CDR3 loop is CASSHGGGGYGQETQYF. In DNA form, the CDR3 reads TGTGCCAGCAGCCACGGAGGGGGGGGGTACGGGCAAGAGACCCAGTACTTC.

The chain links TRBV6-5 to TRBJ1-1, with 7 bases matching TRBD1. The CDR3 sequence is 13 residues long. Germline V gene sequence: CDR1 MNHEY, CDR2 SVGAGI. V shed 5 bases and J 5 bases; nucleotides not matched to a gene: 5. CDR3 sequence (DNA): TGTGCCAGCAGTCTGACAGGGCGAACTGAAGCTTTCTTT. It translates to CASSLTGRTEAFF.

The gene calls are TRBV7-9 and TRBJ1-6; TRBD1 matches at 8 bases. The V segment lost 5 bases and the J segment 5 bases; nucleotides outside the gene matches: 5. CDR1 is SEHNR, CDR2 FQNEAQ, per germline (reference sequence). The CDR3 spans 15 residues. CDR3 sequence (DNA): TGTGCCAGCAGCCAAGGGACAGGAGATAATTCACCCCTCCACTTT. Translated, it gives CASSQGTGDNSPLHF.

This clone was observed a few times. J is TRBJ2-7 and V is TRBV6-6; D might be TRBD1 (6 bases). Germline V lookup: CDR1 MNHNY, CDR2 SVGAGI (reference sequence). CDR3 size: 13 residues. The germline V and J ends were trimmed by 5 bases and 1 base, with 9 bases remaining between them. The CDR3 nucleotides are TGTGCCAGCAGTCCCGGACAGTCCTACGAGCAGTACTTC. As protein: CASSPGQSYEQYF.

The chain is built from TRBV19 and TRBJ2-3, with TRBD2 identical over 9 bases. V dropped 8 bases and J dropped 3; count of bases not matched to a gene: 9. CDR1 and CDR2 (germline): LNHDA, SQIVND (reference sequence). The CDR3 runs to 15 residues. The CDR3 nucleotides are TGTGCCAGTCGGGCGGGGGGGATACTGACAGATACGCAGTATTTT. Translated: CASRAGGILTDTQYF.

With regard to this clone: Other nucleotide sequences in the sample specify the same CDR3. The rearrangement joins TRBV7-3 to TRBJ2-2, with 8 bases aligning to TRBD1. The V segment lost 2 bases and the J segment 5 bases; nucleotides outside the gene matches: 1. Germline lookup yields CDR1 SGHTA and CDR2 FQGTGA. This CDR3 comprises 14 residues. The CDR3 sequence is CASSLDRGTGELFF. CDR3 DNA sequence: TGTGCCAGCAGCTTAGACAGGGGAACCGGGGAGCTGTTTTTT.

The V and J genes are TRBV7-9 and TRBJ2-7; TRBD1 is a possible D gene (6 bases). This CDR3 has 14 residues. Germline V gives CDR1 SEHNR, CDR2 FQNEAQ (reference sequence). Trimming left V 5 bases short and J 2 bases short, with 13 bases between. The CDR3 DNA is TGTGCCAGCAGCAGCCGGGACACCGCCTACGAGCAGTACTTC. It codes for CASSSRDTAYEQYF. Based on the CDR3 plus reference TRBV7-9 and TRBJ2-7, the full variable domain is DTGVSQNPRHKITKRGQNVTFRCDPISEHNRLYWYRQTLGQGPEFLTYFQNEAQLEKSRLLSDRFSAERPKGSFSTLEIQRTEQGDSAMYLCASSSRDTAYEQYFGPGTRLTVT.

This chain links TRBV7-2 with TRBJ1-6; D possibly corresponds to TRBD1 (5 bases). The CDR3 runs to 13 residues. Germline assignment: CDR1 SGHTA and CDR2 FQGNSA. Between the trimmed V and J ends, which lost 7 bases and 7 bases, there was a span of 11 bases. In DNA form, the CDR3 reads TGTGCCAGCAACTCCAGGGTAAATTCACCCCTCCACTTT. Amino acid sequence: CASNSRVNSPLHF.

The V and J genes are TRBV12-5 and TRBJ1-4; TRBD1 is a possible D gene (6 bases). This CDR3 is 15 amino acids long. Deletions cut 5 bases from V and 5 bases from J, with 15 bases between. CDR1 is LGHNT and CDR2 is FRNRAP in the germline V gene. CDR3 sequence (DNA): TGTGCTAGTGGTATCCCCGACAGGACAAATGAAAAACTGTTTTTT. Its protein product is CASGIPDRTNEKLFF.

This clone was recorded only once. The chain uses TRBV7-2 and TRBJ2-1; a weak D match, TRBD1 (5 bases). This CDR3 is built from 13 residues. Trimming left V 1 base short and J 7 bases short, with 8 bases between. Germline-derived CDR1 and CDR2 are SGHTA and FQGNSA. The CDR3, as DNA: TGTGCCAGCAGCTTAGTCACAGGTAATGAGCAGTTCTTC. Protein sequence: CASSLVTGNEQFF.